This TCR gamma chain is drawn from a study of Vδ1+ human thymocytes (dated by TCRdb to 2017 to 2018). In terms of the full investigation: mRNA-level TRG and TRD CDR3 repertoires of highly purified Vdelta1+ thymocytes from young children were characterised as a data resource. Validation of the multiplex-based CDR3 amplicon strategy against 5'RACE-based CDR3 amplicon generation methods had been performed previously. The paper as a whole reports these results and caveats: Unlike the oligoclonal repertoires in peripheral blood, the thymic TRG and TRD repertoires appeared highly polyclonal, with Gaussian CDR3 length distributions. Because no clustering by age or sex was seen, donors were not stratified by age or sex in the analyses. Many TRG clonotypes were shared between donors (up to about 6.9x10^3), whereas TRD repertoires were essentially private (max about 120 shared). Although sort purity was high, around a fifth of thymic TRD sequences were Vdelta2 (with a few Vdelta3), in contrast to the peripheral blood Vdelta1+ controls. The authors advised highly purified populations and single-cell validation, since unexpected Vdelta2 sequences could cause misinterpretation of bulk repertoire data.

RNA was isolated using the RNeasy mini kit, and reverse transcription was performed with Superscript III. CDR3 amplicons were produced by multiplex PCR using pooled V-gene forward primers and a constant-region reverse primer with Illumina adaptor overhangs. After gel purification, amplicons were indexed with Nextera index primers over around 8 extra PCR cycles and were then purified with AMPure XP beads. Sequencing of the libraries was done on an Illumina MiSeq using paired-end 250 bp reads, dual indexing and a roughly 19% PhiX spike-in. For the original study's pipeline: Read quality was checked with FastQC, and TRG read pairs were merged using ea-utils fastq-join. IMGT/HighV-QUEST was used to annotate sequences, retaining only productive sequences with an unambiguous V-gene assignment, and each clonotype was defined by an identical CDR3 sequence. For downstream analysis, VDJtools 1.1.1, tcR 2.2.3, Treemap and vegan Shannon diversity in R 3.4.4 were used. Public reads were reanalyzed in TCRdb with CATT, and rows carrying the same DNA were merged afterwards. The V and J calls and clone size are TCRdb's, not the authors'. A total of about 23,000 gamma-chain clones appear in this sample, roughly 13% of them only once. The top ten constitute under 2.5% of the sample.

Thymic samples were depleted of alphabeta T cells, then CD3+ TCRVdelta1+ TCRVdelta2- thymocytes were FACS-sorted. The purity of the sorted Vdelta1+ thymocytes fell between roughly 98% and 99.6%. Thymic specimens came from roughly eight paediatric patients undergoing corrective cardiac surgery, aged from about 5 days to 16 months. Thymic tissue was dispersed and mononuclear cells isolated on a Histopaque-1077 density gradient. Staining used anti-TCRVdelta1 clone TS8.2, anti-TCRVdelta2 clone B6, anti-CD3 clone HIT3a and anti-TCRalphabeta clone IP26 antibodies. Turning to this clone: Its antigen is unknown. Base qualities are not provided; no much larger clone lies one nucleotide away.

V trim: 3 bases; J trim: 0 bases; unmatched bases: 14. From the cysteine through the phenylalanine, the CDR3 covers 17 amino acids. The kept DNA is CDR3 alone, 51 bases in frame from the first base. As encoded in the germline V gene (reference sequence), CDR1 is GITISATS while CDR2 is ISYDGTV. Sequencing was performed on Vdelta1+ gamma-delta thymocytes from the thymus. The cell subset or site tag for this specimen amounts to: FACS-sorted CD3+ TCRalphabeta- TCRVdelta1+ TCRVdelta2- thymocytes. The receptor was derived from a child younger than two who had congenital heart surgery. The sequence is built from TRGV9 and TRGJ1 or TRGJ2. Here is the DNA: TGTGCCTTGTGGGAGCTGACCCCGAACGTGAATTATTATAAGAAACTCTTT. Its protein reads: CALWELTPNVNYYKKLF.